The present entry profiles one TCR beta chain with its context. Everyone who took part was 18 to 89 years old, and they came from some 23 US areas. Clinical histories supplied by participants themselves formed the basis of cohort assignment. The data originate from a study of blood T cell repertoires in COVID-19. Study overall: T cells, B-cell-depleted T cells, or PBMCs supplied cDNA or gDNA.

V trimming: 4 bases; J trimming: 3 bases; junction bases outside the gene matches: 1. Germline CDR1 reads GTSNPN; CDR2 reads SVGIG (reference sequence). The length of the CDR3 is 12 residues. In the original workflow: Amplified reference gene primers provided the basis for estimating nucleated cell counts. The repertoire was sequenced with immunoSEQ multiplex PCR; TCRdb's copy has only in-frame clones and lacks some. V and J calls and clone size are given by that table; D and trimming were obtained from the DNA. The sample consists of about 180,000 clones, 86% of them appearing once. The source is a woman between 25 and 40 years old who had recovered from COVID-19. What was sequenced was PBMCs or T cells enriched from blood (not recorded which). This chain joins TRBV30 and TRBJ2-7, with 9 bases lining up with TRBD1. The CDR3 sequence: CAWMDRGYEQYF. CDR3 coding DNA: TGTGCCTGGATGGACAGGGGCTACGAGCAGTACTTC.